These 32 T cell receptor beta chains were sequenced from one sample in a study of glioma-infiltrating T cells after dendritic cell vaccination. The sample's time point: after dendritic cell vaccination, including at tumor progression/relapse. The protocol was immunoSEQ multiplex PCR, while the TCRdb copy is restricted to in-frame clones and leaves out a portion. The sample includes approximately 99,000 clones, less than 90% of them seen just once. The sample here was blood, taken after dendritic cell vaccination. Every receptor here comes from a human donor with glioblastoma.

The chain is built from TRBV18 and TRBJ2-7; D not certain. The CDR3 has 13 residues. Looked up from germline, CDR1 is KGHSH and CDR2 is LQKENI. Between the trimmed V and J ends, which lost 9 bases and 3 bases, there was a span of 15 bases. The CDR3 spells CASWSTSNYEQYF. CDR3 DNA: TGTGCCAGTTGGTCGACATCTAACTACGAGCAGTACTTC. Based on the CDR3 plus reference TRBV18 and TRBJ2-7, the full variable domain is NAGVMQNPRHLVRRRGQEARLRCSPMKGHSHVYWYRQLPEEGLKFMVYLQKENIIDESGMPKERFSAEFPKEGPSILRIQQVVRGDSAAYFCASWSTSNYEQYFGPGTRLTVT.

This chain uses TRBV6-6 with TRBJ2-3, with D perhaps TRBD2 (7 bases). Germline CDR1 MNHNY, CDR2 SVGAGI (reference sequence). The CDR3 is 14 amino acids. V was trimmed by 8 bases and J by 7 bases, leaving 19 bases between them. Written as DNA, the CDR3 is TGTGCCAGCTTGGTCGGGGGGCGCGTACATACGCAGTATTTT. This gives the protein CASLVGGRVHTQYF.

This clone was detected once. The rearrangement uses TRBV2 and TRBJ2-7, with 12 bases matching TRBD2. The CDR3 loop spans 17 amino acids. In germline, CDR1 is SNHLY, CDR2 FYNNEI. J lost 0 bases, V lost 6 bases, and 9 bases had no gene match. The CDR3 DNA reads as TGTGCCAGCAGGGAGGGACTAGCGGGTAGGAGCTCCTACGAGCAGTACTTC. It codes for CASREGLAGRSSYEQYF.

The rearrangement links TRBV6-5 to TRBJ1-2; no clear D. The CDR3 is 12 amino acids. Germline CDR1 and CDR2: MNHEY and SVGAGI. The V gene lost 0 bases and the J gene lost 8 bases, with 7 bases spanning the gap. CDR3 region: CASSYSAGGYTF. The CDR3 region has the DNA TGTGCCAGCAGTTACTCGGCCGGGGGCTACACCTTC.

This rearrangement joins TRBV21-1 to TRBJ1-2; the table's D call, TRBD1, has no DNA check behind it. TRBV21-1 is termed a pseudogene. CDR3 size: 16 residues. CDR3 sequence: CASFPGQGPSLVGYTF. The CDR3 region has the DNA TGTGCCAGCTTCCCAGGACAGGGCCCCTCTCTGGTGGGCTACACCTTC.

The gene calls are TRBV5-1 and TRBJ1-2, with unresolved D. There are 14 residues in the CDR3. Germline V gene data show CDR1 as SGHRS and CDR2 as YFSETQ. V lost 0 bases to trimming and J lost 4 bases, with 10 bases between them. The DNA of the CDR3 is TGCGCCAGCAGCTTGGCGGAGGTGGGCTATGGCTACACCTTC. Its translation: CASSLAEVGYGYTF. Based on the CDR3 plus reference TRBV5-1 and TRBJ1-2, the full variable domain is KAGVTQTPRYLIKTRGQQVTLSCSPISGHRSVSWYQQTPGQGLQFLFEYFSETQRNKGNFPGRFSGRQFSNSRSEMNVSTLELGDSALYLCASSLAEVGYGYTFGSGTRLTVV.

The rearrangement uses TRBV19 and TRBJ1-1; D unclear. Trimming took off 3 bases at V and 6 bases at J, with 11 bases between the two ends. This CDR3 region has 13 residues. The V gene's germline CDR1 is LNHDA and CDR2 SQIVND (reference sequence). The CDR3 here is CASSIPYLPEAFF. The CDR3 DNA sequence: TGTGCCAGTAGTATCCCCTACCTGCCTGAAGCTTTCTTT.

The chain has TRBV14 and TRBJ2-7; no definite D call. Per the germline V gene, CDR1 is SGHDN and CDR2 is FVKESK. The CDR3 is 13 amino acids. The V and J ends lost 4 bases and 0 bases respectively, with 7 bases between them. Here the CDR3 DNA reads TGTGCCAGCAGCCGCCAGAACTCCTACGAGCAGTACTTC. Its translation: CASSRQNSYEQYF.

V is TRBV7-2 and J is TRBJ1-2; D is uncertain. The CDR3 is made up of 14 amino acids. Trimming took 3 bases from V and 4 from J, leaving 12 bases between them. Germline lookup yields CDR1 SGHTA and CDR2 FQGNSA. The CDR3 sequence: CASSLPSSFYGYTF. The CDR3 region has the DNA TGTGCCAGCAGCTTGCCGAGCTCGTTCTATGGCTACACCTTC.

The genes are TRBV4-1 and TRBJ2-5, with TRBD1 as a possible D gene (6 bases). The V gene lost 1 base and the J gene lost 0 bases, with 9 bases spanning the gap. The CDR3 is made up of 15 amino acids. Germline CDR1 reads MGHRA; CDR2 reads YSYEKL. The CDR3 DNA sequence: TGCGCCAGCAGCCAAGGGTACAGGGACCAAGAGACCCAGTACTTC. Translated, it gives CASSQGYRDQETQYF.

The chain links TRBV5-4 to TRBJ2-3; 13 bases are a match to TRBD2. The CDR3 extends over 17 amino acids. Unmatched junction bases numbered 8, after V lost 4 bases and J lost 3 bases. Germline lookup yields CDR1 SGHNT and CDR2 YYREEE (reference sequence). The CDR3 sequence: CASSRPLGLAGTDTQYF. The CDR3 nucleotides are TGTGCCAGCAGCCGCCCACTGGGACTAGCGGGGACAGATACGCAGTATTTT.

The J gene is TRBJ1-6, the V gene TRBV30; no firm D call. The CDR3 is 14 residues long. With 0 bases removed from V and 7 bases from J, the gap between germline ends came to 10 bases. CDR1 GTSNPN and CDR2 SVGIG come from the germline V gene (reference sequence). The CDR3 here is CAWSVLRGNSPLHF. The CDR3 DNA reads as TGTGCCTGGAGTGTACTACGGGGAAATTCACCCCTCCACTTT. The full variable domain, its missing parts supplied by reference TRBV30 and TRBJ1-6, is SQTIHQWPATLVQPVGSPLSLECTVEGTSNPNLYWYRQAAGRGLQLLFYSVGIGQISSEVPQNLSASRPQDRQFILSSKKLLLSDSGFYLCAWSVLRGNSPLHFGNGTRLTVT.

V and J are TRBV5-4 and TRBJ2-7; 7 bases agree with TRBD1. The CDR3 is 15 residues long. V lost 4 bases to trimming and J lost 3 bases; unmatched junction nucleotides: 10. Germline loops: CDR1 SGHNT, CDR2 YYREEE (reference sequence). CDR3 sequence reads: CASSEGDRVNYEQYF. The CDR3 coding sequence is TGTGCCAGCAGCGAAGGGGACAGAGTGAACTACGAGCAGTACTTC.

The chain recombines TRBV5-1 with TRBJ2-3; TRBD2 agrees at 7 bases. This CDR3 spans 15 amino acids. V gave up 4 bases and J gave up 6 bases; unmatched junction bases: 11. Germline CDR1 SGHRS, CDR2 YFSETQ. CDR3 sequence: CASSPTAGKQDTQYF. DNA for the CDR3: TGCGCCAGCAGCCCCACAGCGGGGAAACAGGATACGCAGTATTTT.

The chain has TRBV9 and TRBJ1-3, with D tentatively TRBD1 (5 bases). The CDR3 is made up of 15 amino acids. The ends were cut back, 1 base at V and 0 bases at J, with 8 bases in the middle. Germline V gene lookup returns CDR1 SGDLS and CDR2 YYNGEE. The CDR3 here is CASSVQGYSGNTIYF. The CDR3 nucleotides read TGTGCCAGCAGCGTACAGGGCTACTCTGGAAACACCATATATTTT.

This clone appeared a single time. V is TRBV6-5 and J is TRBJ2-1; 8 bases line up with TRBD2. This CDR3 comprises 16 residues. Germline V CDR1 and CDR2: MNHEY, SVGAGI. With V trimmed by 4 bases and J by 3 bases, 8 bases remained unmatched. The DNA for the CDR3 is TGTGCCAGCAGTTCCATATCGGGAGGGCTCTACAATGAGCAGTTCTTC. Translation: CASSSISGGLYNEQFF.

The chain employs TRBV28 and TRBJ2-3; 8 positions agree with TRBD2. This CDR3 comprises 15 residues. Germline assignment: CDR1 MDHEN and CDR2 SYDVKM. V shed 5 bases and J 5 bases; nucleotides not matched to a gene: 9. CDR3 residues: CASSTPAGEIDTQYF. The CDR3 DNA reads TGTGCCAGCAGTACCCCAGCGGGGGAGATAGATACGCAGTATTTT.

This rearrangement joins TRBV25-1 to TRBJ2-5, with 8 nucleotides matching TRBD2. The germline CDR1 and CDR2 sequences are MGHDK and SYGVNS. Trimming removed 7 bases from V and 2 bases from J; junction bases left unmatched: 9. The CDR3 runs 15 residues. This CDR3 reads CASTGLAGTQETQYF. For the CDR3, the DNA is TGTGCCAGCACTGGCTTAGCGGGGACTCAAGAGACCCAGTACTTC.

V usage is TRBV6-6 and J usage is TRBJ2-3, with TRBD1 as a possible D gene (6 bases). CDR1 and CDR2 from the germline V gene are MNHNY and SVGAGI (reference sequence). This CDR3 region has 16 residues. Trimming cost V 6 bases and J 3 bases, with 19 bases left between them. The DNA of the CDR3 is TGTGCCAGCAGCACCGGACTCAGGGGCCCGACAGATACGCAGTATTTT. This codes for CASSTGLRGPTDTQYF.

This clone turned up a few times. The CDR3: CASRPRQRKGNTIYF. The CDR3 DNA sequence: TGTGCCAGCAGACCTCGACAGAGGAAAGGAAACACCATATATTTT. V and J are TRBV7-9 and TRBJ1-3; tentative D call: TRBD1 (5 bases). The CDR3 is 15 amino acids. Germline V CDR1 and CDR2: SEHNR, FQNEAQ (reference sequence). Trimming cost V 6 bases and J 4 bases, with 16 bases left between them.

The genes are TRBV7-2 and TRBJ2-7, with D possibly matching TRBD2 (5 bases). CDR3 length: 14 amino acids. CDR1 and CDR2 from the germline V gene are SGHTA and FQGNSA. Trimming removed 5 bases at V and 3 bases at J, with 14 bases between. CDR3 in DNA: TGTGCCAGCAGCCCTAATACGCGGGTCTACGAGCAGTACTTC. It encodes CASSPNTRVYEQYF.

This rearrangement joins TRBV2 to TRBJ1-1, with TRBD1 matching over 9 bases. Germline CDR1 reads SNHLY; CDR2 reads FYNNEI. The CDR3 runs to 16 residues. V lost 10 bases and J lost 5; bases outside the gene matches: 17. CDR3 loop: CATPYPQGAPGTEAFF. The CDR3 DNA reads TGTGCCACCCCTTACCCACAGGGGGCGCCGGGTACTGAAGCTTTCTTT.

The rearrangement uses TRBV6-1 and TRBJ2-3; a possible D gene is TRBD2 (5 bases). CDR3 length equals 16 residues. CDR1 and CDR2 (germline): MNHNS, SASEGT. Trimming took off 2 bases at V and 8 bases at J, with 20 bases between the two ends. This CDR3 is CASSETRIWSSGTQYF. Written as DNA, the CDR3 is TGTGCCAGCAGTGAAACTAGAATTTGGTCTTCAGGTACGCAGTATTTT.

The chain has TRBV10-3 and TRBJ2-7; 8 positions agree with TRBD2. Germline CDR1 and CDR2: ENHRY and SYGVKD. Trimming at V came to 7 bases and at J to 0 bases, leaving 5 bases not matched to a gene. The CDR3 has 14 residues. The CDR3 protein is CAINSGEASYEQYF. CDR3 sequence (DNA): TGTGCCATCAATAGCGGGGAGGCCTCCTACGAGCAGTACTTC.

The rearrangement links TRBV29-1 to TRBJ1-1; D call uncertain. CDR3 length equals 13 residues. Germline V gives CDR1 SQVTM, CDR2 ANQGSEA. V shed 6 bases and J shed 0 bases, with 11 bases lying between them. The CDR3 DNA sequence: TGCAGCGTCGCACAGCCGATGAACACTGAAGCTTTCTTT. Protein product: CSVAQPMNTEAFF.

This chain links TRBV6-6 with TRBJ1-1; the D gene is possibly TRBD1 (5 bases). CDR3 size: 15 residues. Germline V gene sequence: CDR1 MNHNY, CDR2 SVGAGI (reference sequence). The V end was cut by 2 bases, the J end by 3 bases, with 13 bases between. In nucleotides, the CDR3 is TGTGCCAGCAGTTACAATACAGGATTAGACACTGAAGCTTTCTTT. This codes for CASSYNTGLDTEAFF.

This clone was detected a few times. V and J are TRBV10-2 and TRBJ2-3, with TRBD1 matching 9 bases. Germline V gene sequence: CDR1 WSHSY, CDR2 SAAADI. V gave up 7 bases and J gave up 2 bases; unmatched junction bases: 4. The CDR3 contains 14 residues. The CDR3 DNA reads TGCGCCAGCAATCGGGACAGGGACACAGATACGCAGTATTTT. It encodes CASNRDRDTDTQYF.

This sequence joins TRBV18 and TRBJ1-1; TRBD1 aligns across 7 bases. The CDR3 sequence is 13 residues long. CDR1 and CDR2 from the germline V gene are KGHSH and LQKENI. V gave up 3 bases and J gave up 7 bases; unmatched junction bases: 5. CDR3: CASSPATGLEAFF. CDR3 bases: TGTGCCAGCTCACCCGCGACAGGGCTTGAAGCTTTCTTT.

The rearrangement joins TRBV9 to TRBJ2-1; 8 bases are shared with TRBD1. J lost 7 bases, V lost 4 bases, and 7 bases had no gene match. CDR3 length: 14 amino acids. Germline-derived CDR1 and CDR2 are SGDLS and YYNGEE. The CDR3 spells CASSPGQGGNEQFF. In DNA, the CDR3 is TGTGCCAGCAGCCCCGGACAGGGCGGGAATGAGCAGTTCTTC.

This chain uses TRBV19 with TRBJ2-7; 11 nucleotides line up with TRBD2. V lost 6 bases to trimming and J lost 2 bases; unmatched junction nucleotides: 6. CDR1 and CDR2 (germline): LNHDA, SQIVND (reference sequence). This CDR3 has 15 amino acids. CDR3: CASRPTSGGTYEQYF. The CDR3 DNA follows: TGTGCCAGTAGACCCACTAGCGGGGGCACCTACGAGCAGTACTTC.

Remarks on this clone: Other DNA sequences in the same sample also yield this CDR3. The gene calls are TRBV5-1 and TRBJ1-1; D is possibly TRBD1 (6 bases). Per the germline V gene, CDR1 is SGHRS and CDR2 is YFSETQ. This CDR3 spans 13 amino acids. V lost 4 bases and J lost 2, with 9 bases in between. CDR3 bases: TGCGCCAGCAGCACGGGACAAAACACTGAAGCTTTCTTT. This codes for CASSTGQNTEAFF.

The rearrangement joins TRBV27 to TRBJ2-1; tentative D call: TRBD2 (5 bases). The V and J ends lost 7 bases and 7 bases respectively, with 23 bases between them. Germline V gene lookup returns CDR1 MNHEY and CDR2 SMNVEV (reference sequence). The CDR3 totals 16 residues. The CDR3 is CASKTGPGKGGNEQFF. As DNA, the CDR3 is TGTGCCAGCAAAACGGGCCCCGGCAAGGGCGGGAATGAGCAGTTCTTC.